A single sample gave rise to the 5 T cell receptor beta chains below, sequenced in a study of molecular identifiers for immune sequencing clone quantification. TCRdb fed the PCR reads into MiXCR, producing one record per CDR3 protein. The sample holds 460,000 or so distinct CDR3 sequences, about 21% seen once. What was sequenced was naive CD8+ T cells from blood, with Jurkat cell RNA spiked in. Subset indicated: FACS-sorted CD8+CD4-CCR7+CD45RA+ naive T cells. The receptor source for this set is a human donor in good health. Some libraries in this study had Jurkat cell RNA spiked in.

About this clonotype: With a much larger clone just one base away, this may be a read error. This CDR3 is CASSQARGFNYEQYF. Here the CDR3 DNA reads TGTGCCAGCAGCCAGGCCAGGGGCTTTAACTACGAGCAGTACTTC. The V and J genes are TRBV14 and TRBJ2-7, with a weak D call TRBD1 (6 bases). Germline loops: CDR1 SGHDN, CDR2 FVKESK. V gave up 3 bases and J gave up 3 bases, with 15 bases separating them. The CDR3 covers 15 residues.

This clonotype has ten or more counts. V and J are TRBV12-3 or TRBV12-4 and TRBJ2-7; D possibly matches TRBD1 or TRBD2 (6 bases each). The CDR3 is 17 amino acids. Trimming removed 1 base at V and 0 bases at J, with 16 bases between. This chain's CDR3 is CASSLEGVGSSSYEQYF. CDR3 DNA: TGTGCCAGCAGTTTAGAGGGGGTCGGGAGTAGCTCCTACGAGCAGTACTTC.

The chain couples TRBV6-2 or TRBV6-3 to TRBJ2-5; D is possibly TRBD1 (6 bases). V lost 6 bases, J lost 3 bases, and 11 bases lay in between. Germline V gene data show CDR1 as MNHEY and CDR2 as SVGEGT. CDR3 length: 13 residues. CDR3 amino acids: CASRQDRKETQYF. For the CDR3, the DNA is TGTGCCAGCAGACAGGACAGAAAAGAGACCCAGTACTTC.

This chain joins TRBV6-5 and TRBJ1-1; D gene unclear. From germline, CDR1 is MNHEY and CDR2 SVGAGI. This CDR3 region has 16 residues. V lost 0 bases and J lost 0, with 11 bases in between. CDR3 residues: CASSYSKLLMNTEAFF. Here the CDR3 DNA reads TGTGCCAGCAGTTACTCGAAGCTCCTTATGAACACTGAAGCTTTCTTT.

The sample holds many counts of this clonotype. One junction end disagrees with the germline gene, perhaps due to a read error. This chain links TRBV7-7 with TRBJ2-1; D might be TRBD1 (5 bases). Germline V CDR1 and CDR2: SSHAT, FNYEAQ (reference sequence). This CDR3 spans 13 amino acids. CDR3 loop: CASSRFRAGEQFF. The CDR3 DNA sequence: TGTGCTAGCAGCCGGTTCAGGGCCGGTGAGCAGTTCTTC. The full variable domain, rest sourced from reference TRBV7-7 and TRBJ2-1, is GAGVSQSPRYKVTKRGQDVTLRCDPISSHATLYWYQQALGQGPEFLTYFNYEAQPDKSGLPSDRFSAERPEGSISTLTIQRTEQRDSAMYRCASSRFRAGEQFFGPGTRLTVL.